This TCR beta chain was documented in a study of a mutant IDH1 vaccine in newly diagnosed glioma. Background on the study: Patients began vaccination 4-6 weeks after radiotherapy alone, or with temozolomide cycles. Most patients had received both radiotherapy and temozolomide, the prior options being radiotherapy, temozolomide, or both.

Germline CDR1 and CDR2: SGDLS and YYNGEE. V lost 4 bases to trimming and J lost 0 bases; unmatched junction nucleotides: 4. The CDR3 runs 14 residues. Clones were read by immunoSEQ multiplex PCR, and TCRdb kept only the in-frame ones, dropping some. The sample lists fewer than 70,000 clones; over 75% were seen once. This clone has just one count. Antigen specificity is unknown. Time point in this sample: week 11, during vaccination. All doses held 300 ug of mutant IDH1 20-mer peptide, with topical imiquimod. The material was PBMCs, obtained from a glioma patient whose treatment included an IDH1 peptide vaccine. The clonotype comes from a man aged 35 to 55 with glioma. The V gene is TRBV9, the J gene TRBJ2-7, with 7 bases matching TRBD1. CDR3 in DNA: TGTGCCAGCAGCCCGCAGGGGGTCTCCTACGAGCAGTACTTC. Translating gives CASSPQGVSYEQYF.